A single sample gave rise to the 20 T cell receptor beta chains below, sequenced in a study of T cell repertoires in cytomegalovirus infection (dated by TCRdb to between 2017 and 2020). The data were produced on an Illumina HiSeq 1500. TCRdb ran its own pipeline on the public reads, namely fastp trimming at Q25 and MiXCR clone calling, and kept in-frame beta chains. Every entry covers one CDR3 protein and lists the most common genes and DNA from its rows. The sample data list fewer than 700,000 distinct CDR3 sequences, and 20% to 25% of these were observed just once. The ten largest make up 6.5% to 10% of the sample. Sequences were obtained from CD8+ T cells from PBMCs. Receptor source: a human donor in good health (CMV status not recorded). Some clones in this sample may be carry-over from other donors' samples.

Only a few counts were recorded for this clonotype. In DNA, the CDR3 is TGTGCCAGCAGTCCGGGTTACCTTGTTAACGAGCAGTACGTC. Translation gives CASSPGYLVNEQYV. V gene TRBV6-2 or TRBV6-3 combines with J gene TRBJ2-7; D not certain. Germline CDR1 reads MNHEY; CDR2 reads SVGEGT. The CDR3 extends over 14 amino acids. Trimming pared 5 bases from V and 5 bases from J, leaving 16 bases between.

This clonotype was counted a few times. The rearrangement links TRBV6-2 or TRBV6-3 to TRBJ2-3; TRBD2 agrees at 13 bases. This CDR3 is built from 19 residues. Looked up from germline, CDR1 is MNHEY and CDR2 is SVGEGT. V lost 7 bases to trimming and J lost 2 bases; unmatched junction nucleotides: 15. CDR3 residues: CASTQRMTSGGRTTDTQYF. CDR3 sequence (DNA): TGTGCCAGCACCCAGAGGATGACTAGCGGGGGGCGAACCACAGATACGCAGTATTTT.

V and J are TRBV5-4 and TRBJ2-2; the D is unclear. Germline lookup yields CDR1 SGHNT and CDR2 YYREEE (reference sequence). V was pared by 4 bases and J by 0 bases, with 16 bases between. This CDR3 is built from 17 residues. Here the CDR3 DNA reads TGTGCCAGCAGCCCCGTGTCGGTGATCGCGAACACCGGGGAGCTGTTTTTT. It codes for CASSPVSVIANTGELFF.

Notes on this clonotype: A read error may account for a junction end that differs from germline. The gene calls are TRBV29-1 and TRBJ1-2; TRBD1 is a possible D gene (5 bases). The germline V gene encodes CDR1 SQVTM and CDR2 ANQGSEA. The CDR3 loop spans 17 amino acids. CDR3 nucleotide sequence: TGCAGCATTGAAGATGGTGGGGGAGACAGCCCCAACTATGGCTACACCTTC. Amino acid sequence: CSIEDGGGDSPNYGYTF.

The rearrangement uses TRBV20-1 and TRBJ2-7; 9 positions match TRBD2. V gave up 1 base and J gave up 3 bases; unmatched junction bases: 7. The germline V gene encodes CDR1 DFQATT and CDR2 SNEGSKA (reference sequence). This CDR3 is 15 amino acids long. CDR3 DNA: TGCAGTGCTAGAGGGCTAGCGGGGATACTCTACGAGCAGTACTTC. It encodes CSARGLAGILYEQYF.

Regarding this clonotype: This may arise from a read error, as a much more abundant clone is one base away. The rearrangement links TRBV7-2 to TRBJ2-1; 7 bases match TRBD2. CDR3 size: 15 residues. The germline V gene encodes CDR1 SGHTA and CDR2 FQGNSA. The CDR3 spells CVSSLAGYSYNEQFF. CDR3 nucleotide sequence: TGTGTCAGCAGCTTAGCGGGTTACTCCTACAATGAGCAGTTCTTC.

This clonotype occurred many times. The chain recombines TRBV7-2 with TRBJ2-7; D call uncertain. In germline, CDR1 is SGHTA, CDR2 FQGNSA. This CDR3 has 16 residues. Trimming left V 5 bases short and J 0 bases short, with 17 bases between. CDR3 in amino acids: CASSPIGLWCSYEQYV. CDR3 in DNA: TGTGCCAGCAGCCCCATCGGGTTATGGTGCTCCTACGAGCAGTACGTC.

In its sample, this clonotype was seen a few times. The genes are TRBV12-3 or TRBV12-4 and TRBJ2-2; D gene uncertain. The CDR3 contains 13 residues. V lost 1 base, J lost 8 bases, and 8 bases lay in between. CDR3 coding DNA: TGTGCCAGCAGTTTAGTAGGTGCTGGGGAGCTGTTTTTT. The encoded protein is CASSLVGAGELFF.

This clonotype appeared a few times. The chain joins TRBV9 to TRBJ1-6; 8 bases line up with TRBD1. CDR3 size: 15 residues. Per the germline V gene, CDR1 is SGDLS and CDR2 is YYNGEE. J was trimmed by 7 bases and V by 4 bases; bases with no gene match: 7. The CDR3 nucleotides read TGTGCCAGCAGCACCCGGGACAGGAGCAATTCACCCCTCCACTTT. Its translation: CASSTRDRSNSPLHF.

The chain uses TRBV12-3 or TRBV12-4 and TRBJ2-5, with D unresolved. V lost 6 bases, J lost 4 bases, and 6 bases lay in between. The CDR3 length is 11 residues. The CDR3 bases are TGTGCCAGCAGCACAGTAGAGACCCAGTACTTC. Protein: CASSTVETQYF.

This clonotype appeared a few times. The rearrangement joins TRBV7-9 to TRBJ2-1, with TRBD2 identical over 9 bases. The CDR3 runs to 17 residues. The junction had 11 bases not matched to a gene; V was cut back by 5 bases and J by 3 bases. The germline gives CDR1 SEHNR, CDR2 FQNEAQ (reference sequence). The CDR3 DNA reads as TGTGCCAGCAGCACCCGAATTCTAGCGGGGAGCTACAATGAGCAGTTCTTC. As protein: CASSTRILAGSYNEQFF. Based on the CDR3 plus reference TRBV7-9 and TRBJ2-1, the full variable domain is DTGVSQNPRHKITKRGQNVTFRCDPISEHNRLYWYRQTLGQGPEFLTYFQNEAQLEKSRLLSDRFSAERPKGSFSTLEIQRTEQGDSAMYLCASSTRILAGSYNEQFFGPGTRLTVL.

A word on this clonotype: A much larger clone sits a single nucleotide away, making a read error possible. J is TRBJ1-2 and V is TRBV12-3 or TRBV12-4; D gene unclear. The CDR3 is made up of 13 amino acids. The CDR3 region is CVSNPVGHYGYTF. The CDR3 nucleotides read TGTGTCAGCAACCCGGTAGGGCACTATGGCTACACCTTC.

V is TRBV7-8 and J is TRBJ2-7; 8 bases agree with TRBD2. The V gene end was trimmed by 7 bases and the J gene end by 3 bases; junction bases not matched to a gene: 11. The germline V gene encodes CDR1 SGHVS and CDR2 FQNEAQ. This CDR3 comprises 15 residues. The CDR3, as DNA: TGTGCCAGCAACAAGGGCGGGGGGCTCCTCTACGAGCAGTACGTC. Amino acid sequence: CASNKGGGLLYEQYV.

This clonotype came up a few times. The rearrangement uses TRBV6-5 and TRBJ1-1; D possibly corresponds to TRBD1 (5 bases). The V end lost 0 bases, the J end lost 4 bases, and 9 bases lay between the germline ends. The V gene's germline CDR1 is MNHEY and CDR2 SVGAGI. The CDR3 contains 14 residues. In DNA form, the CDR3 reads TGTGCCAGCAGTTACTCGGGGGTAGTCACTGAAGCTTTCTTT. Amino acid sequence: CASSYSGVVTEAFF.

A few counts support this clonotype. J is TRBJ2-4 and V is TRBV4-1; no clear D gene. This CDR3 contains 16 residues. The V and J ends lost 3 bases and 5 bases respectively, with 17 bases between them. Germline loops: CDR1 MGHRA, CDR2 YSYEKL. CDR3 DNA sequence: TGCGCCAGCAGCCATCGAAGTCAGTCTGGGGAAAACATTCAGTACTTC. It codes for CASSHRSQSGENIQYF.

This chain connects TRBV28 to TRBJ1-2; D is uncertain. V lost 2 bases and J 8 bases, leaving 12 bases between the germline ends. The CDR3 contains 13 residues. CDR1 and CDR2 (germline): MDHEN, SYDVKM. Here the CDR3 reads CASSLVSYAGYTF. The CDR3 DNA reads TGTGCCAGCAGTTTAGTTTCCTACGCGGGCTACACCTTC.

This clonotype was recorded a few times. The rearrangement uses TRBV4-2 and TRBJ2-2; D perhaps matches TRBD2 (6 bases). The CDR3 has 17 residues. CDR1 and CDR2 (germline): LGHNA, YNFKEQ. V lost 0 bases and J lost 4, with 15 bases in between. The CDR3 sequence is CASSQEWLAISTGELFF. In nucleotides, the CDR3 is TGTGCCAGCAGCCAAGAGTGGCTAGCGATAAGCACCGGGGAGCTGTTTTTT.

The rearrangement links TRBV15 to TRBJ2-1; TRBD1 matches at 8 bases. Germline trimming cut 3 bases from V and 5 bases from J; bases unmatched to any gene: 12. The CDR3 sequence is 17 residues long. The V gene's germline CDR1 is LNHNV and CDR2 YYDKDF (reference sequence). The CDR3 protein is CATSSPVYTGGHNEQFF. CDR3 in DNA: TGTGCCACCAGCAGTCCCGTCTATACAGGGGGGCACAATGAGCAGTTCTTC.

The chain is built from TRBV4-1 and TRBJ2-7; the D gene is possibly TRBD1 (5 bases). The germline V and J ends were trimmed by 0 bases and 7 bases, with 13 bases remaining between them. This CDR3 has 14 amino acids. CDR1 and CDR2 from the germline V gene are MGHRA and YSYEKL. CDR3 sequence (DNA): TGCGCCAGCAGCCAAGAGGACAACTCCCTGGAGCAGTACTTC. Protein product: CASSQEDNSLEQYF.

The rearrangement links TRBV28 to TRBJ2-1; D gene unclear. The CDR3 is 16 amino acids. V was clipped by 5 bases and J by 0 bases, with 14 bases between them. Looked up from germline, CDR1 is MDHEN and CDR2 is SYDVKM. The DNA of the CDR3 is TGTGCCAGCAGTCAAAGGACGTACGGCTCCTACAATGAGCAGTTCTTC. Its translation: CASSQRTYGSYNEQFF.